Given below is one T cell receptor beta chain in context. In this sample, this clonotype turned up a few times. Its antigen target is currently unknown. Base quality data are lacking; no much larger clone is found one base away. The sample's treatment or condition label, in plain terms: allogeneic hematopoietic cell transplantation with graft depleted of TCRalphabeta T cells and CD19 B cells. Transplant recipients were children who received TCRalphabeta/CD19-depleted allogeneic hematopoietic cell grafts. From cysteine to phenylalanine, the CDR3 is 14 amino acids long. Only the CDR3 portion is preserved as DNA: 42 bases, with reading frame beginning at the first base. The germline V gene (reference sequence) specifies DFQATT as CDR1 and SNEGSKA as CDR2. V is shortened by 6 bases, J by 1 base, and the region joining them spans 15 bases. The receptor library was made with PCR. The reads were generated on an Illumina HiSeq 2500. Molecular barcoding was employed in the preparation of TCR libraries, with unique molecular identifiers being used to normalize TCRbeta repertoire quantification. TCRdb trimmed public reads at Q25 via fastp, called clones via MiXCR and kept in-frame beta chains. Each record represents a unique CDR3 protein, reported with the most common genes and DNA among its rows. The sample table shows hundreds of thousands of distinct CDR3 sequences, and 10% to 13% are seen once. Approximately 2% of the sample lies in the top ten.

The entry originates in a study of T-cell reconstitution after alpha-beta-depleted transplantation in children (dated by TCRdb to 2015 to 2016). At the level of the whole study: The study quantitatively tracked T-cell immune reconstitution after TCRalphabeta/CD19-depleted allogeneic hematopoietic cell transplantation in children using TCR repertoire profiling. General study outcomes and caveats: Over subsequent months, a decline in hyperexpanded clone frequencies was noted, and after one year, T-cell counts and TCRbeta diversity were mostly ascribed to newly produced T cells. The apparently early recovery of alphabetaT-cell counts about two months after transplant reportedly depended on only several hundred rapidly expanded clones that came from non-depleted graft cells. The high TCRbeta diversity at day 60 in some patients was ascribed to recipient T cells and intrathymic progenitors that had survived conditioning.

This receptor chain uses TRBV20-1 and TRBJ1-1, and TRBD1 may be the D gene, going by 5 matching bases. The receptor was isolated from a child aged 2 to 15 with inherited bone marrow failure, due to receive a stem cell transplant. The starting material was PBMCs, obtained before TCRalphabeta/CD19-depleted stem cell transplant. The CDR3 here reads CSAPSTDWNTEAFF. In nucleotide form, the sequence is TGCAGTGCCCCATCGACAGACTGGAACACTGAAGCTTTCTTT.